The rows below give T cell receptor beta chains drawn from one sample of a study of T cell responses to AZD1222 COVID-19 vaccine. Assay: immunoSEQ multiplex PCR; the TCRdb copy retains only in-frame clones and omits some. The sample yields 110,000 or so clones, roughly 91% seen once. Sequencing used peripheral blood, obtained 28 days after the second AZD1222 dose. These receptors all come from an adult who received the AZD1222 COVID-19 vaccine. The CDR3 runs from the conserved cysteine through the conserved F or W. Each record gives: clone size, V gene, J gene, D gene, CDR3 protein, CDR3 DNA. D genes are given only for firm matches. Some rows have no size entry. The others give once, few or many, or a class for an expanded clone.

size: -
V: TRBV27
J: TRBJ1-5
D: -
CDR3: CASSPSGGHQPQHF
DNA: TGTGCCAGCAGTCCCTCGGGGGGCCATCAGCCCCAGCATTTT

size: -
V: TRBV6-5
J: TRBJ1-4
D: -
CDR3: CASGFFRGVREKLFF
DNA: TGTGCCAGTGGCTTCTTCAGGGGTGTCAGGGAAAAACTGTTTTTT

size: -
V: TRBV19
J: TRBJ2-7
D: -
CDR3: CASNRDPSYEQYF
DNA: TGTGCCAGTAACCGGGACCCCAGTTACGAGCAGTACTTC

size: -
V: TRBV30
J: TRBJ2-6
D: -
CDR3: CAWSAGSGANVLTF
DNA: TGTGCCTGGAGTGCTGGCTCTGGGGCCAACGTCCTGACTTTC

size: -
V: TRBV7-9
J: TRBJ2-7
D: -
CDR3: CASSLDPGSSGQQYF
DNA: TGTGCCAGCAGCTTAGACCCCGGCTCATCTGGGCAGCAGTACTTC

size: -
V: TRBV11-3
J: TRBJ2-7
D: TRBD1
CDR3: CASSPRRQGLAYEQYF
DNA: TGTGCCAGCAGCCCGCGACGACAGGGTTTGGCCTACGAGCAGTACTTC

size: -
V: TRBV19
J: TRBJ1-2
D: TRBD1
CDR3: CASSIGGQGNYGYTF
DNA: TGTGCCAGTAGTATAGGAGGACAGGGGAACTATGGCTACACCTTC

size: -
V: TRBV15
J: TRBJ2-1
D: TRBD2
CDR3: CATSRALPPAGGHNEQFF
DNA: TGTGCCACCAGCAGAGCGCTCCCCCCAGCGGGAGGGCACAATGAGCAGTTCTTC

size: -
V: TRBV5-1
J: TRBJ2-7
D: TRBD2
CDR3: CASSFGLAATYEQYF
DNA: TGCGCCAGCAGCTTTGGACTAGCGGCCACCTACGAGCAGTACTTC

size: few
V: TRBV6-2/TRBV6-3
J: TRBJ2-1
D: -
CDR3: CASSYLGPRYNEQFF
DNA: TGTGCCAGCAGTTACCTCGGGCCCCGTTACAATGAGCAGTTCTTC

size: -
V: TRBV2
J: TRBJ2-7
D: -
CDR3: CASSAYEVRSYEQYF
DNA: TGTGCCAGCAGTGCTTATGAAGTCCGTTCCTACGAGCAGTACTTC

size: -
V: TRBV10-3
J: TRBJ1-5
D: -
CDR3: CAIGGGQPQHF
DNA: TGTGCCATTGGGGGGGGACAGCCCCAGCATTTT

size: -
V: TRBV15
J: TRBJ1-4
D: -
CDR3: CATSRDVGTNEKLFF
DNA: TGTGCCACCAGCAGAGATGTGGGTACTAATGAAAAACTGTTTTTT

size: -
V: TRBV10-3
J: TRBJ2-3
D: TRBD1
CDR3: CAISGSAGQGSGTQYF
DNA: TGTGCCATCAGTGGATCGGCGGGACAGGGGAGTGGTACGCAGTATTTT

size: -
V: TRBV11-2
J: TRBJ1-6
D: -
CDR3: CASSSLDRSLHF
DNA: TGTGCCAGCAGCTCCCTGGACAGAAGCCTCCACTTT

size: -
V: TRBV4-1
J: TRBJ1-4
D: TRBD1
CDR3: CASSQGLTARGLEKLFF
DNA: TGCGCCAGCAGCCAAGGATTGACGGCCAGGGGGCTTGAAAAACTGTTTTTT

size: once
V: TRBV11-2
J: TRBJ1-2
D: -
CDR3: CASSLQRRQSGYTF
DNA: TGTGCCAGCAGCTTACAACGGAGGCAGAGCGGCTACACCTTC

size: few
V: TRBV2
J: TRBJ1-2
D: -
CDR3: CASRKSGGVTLYGYTF
DNA: TGTGCCAGCAGAAAAAGTGGGGGGGTAACCCTCTATGGCTACACCTTC

size: -
V: TRBV2
J: TRBJ2-3
D: -
CDR3: CASSEGWSTDTQYF
DNA: TGTGCCAGCAGTGAAGGATGGAGCACAGATACGCAGTATTTT

size: -
V: TRBV10-2
J: TRBJ2-7
D: -
CDR3: CASSVKGAYEQYF
DNA: TGCGCCAGCAGTGTAAAGGGTGCCTACGAGCAGTACTTC

size: once
V: TRBV7-6
J: TRBJ2-7
D: TRBD1
CDR3: CASSPRRGPYEQYF
DNA: TGTGCCAGCAGCCCTCGCAGGGGGCCCTACGAGCAGTACTTC

size: -
V: TRBV5-4
J: TRBJ2-5
D: TRBD2
CDR3: CASSLEVSSGKETQYF
DNA: TGTGCCAGCAGCTTGGAGGTTTCTAGCGGTAAAGAGACCCAGTACTTC

size: -
V: TRBV9
J: TRBJ1-2
D: -
CDR3: CASSTTLGRSGYTF
DNA: TGTGCCAGCAGCACGACGTTGGGGCGTAGTGGCTACACCTTC

size: -
V: TRBV5-6
J: TRBJ1-2
D: TRBD1
CDR3: CASSRTGVPYGYTF
DNA: TGTGCCAGCAGCCGGACAGGGGTCCCCTATGGCTACACCTTC

size: few
V: TRBV14
J: TRBJ2-5
D: TRBD2
CDR3: CASSQRRERGETQYF
DNA: TGTGCCAGCAGCCAAAGGCGGGAGCGAGGAGAGACCCAGTACTTC

size: -
V: TRBV5-5
J: TRBJ2-1
D: TRBD1
CDR3: CASSSPGQGNWEQFF
DNA: TGTGCCAGCAGCTCACCGGGACAGGGGAATTGGGAGCAGTTCTTC

size: few
V: TRBV7-8
J: TRBJ1-2
D: -
CDR3: CASRPGTSVNYGYTF
DNA: TGTGCCAGCAGGCCCGGGACCTCCGTTAACTATGGCTACACCTTC

size: -
V: TRBV7-2
J: TRBJ2-7
D: TRBD2
CDR3: CASSFRLAGNHEQYF
DNA: TGTGCCAGCAGCTTCCGACTAGCGGGGAACCACGAGCAGTACTTC

size: -
V: TRBV6-5
J: TRBJ1-4
D: TRBD1
CDR3: CASSQTGGMEKLFF
DNA: TGTGCCAGCAGTCAGACAGGGGGTATGGAGAAACTGTTTTTT

size: -
V: TRBV5-1
J: TRBJ2-2
D: TRBD1
CDR3: CASSLPTGTGGAGELFF
DNA: TGCGCCAGCAGCTTGCCGACCGGGACAGGGGGGGCCGGGGAGCTGTTTTTT

size: -
V: TRBV5-8
J: TRBJ1-6
D: -
CDR3: CASSLGPGYNSPLHF
DNA: TGTGCCAGCAGCTTAGGGCCAGGGTATAATTCACCCCTCCACTTT

size: -
V: TRBV10-1
J: TRBJ2-3
D: -
CDR3: CASSESVRADTQYF
DNA: TGCGCCAGCAGTGAGTCTGTCCGGGCAGATACGCAGTATTTT

size: -
V: TRBV18
J: TRBJ2-2
D: -
CDR3: CASSPPSATGELFF
DNA: TGTGCCAGCTCACCCCCCAGCGCGACCGGGGAGCTGTTTTTT

size: few
V: TRBV24-1
J: TRBJ1-2
D: TRBD1
CDR3: CATSSSTGVGYTF
DNA: TGTGCCACCAGTTCTTCTACAGGGGTTGGCTACACCTTC

size: -
V: TRBV15
J: TRBJ2-7
D: -
CDR3: CATSRGGGIGYEQYF
DNA: TGTGCCACCAGCAGAGGGGGGGGCATAGGCTACGAGCAGTACTTC

size: -
V: TRBV18
J: TRBJ1-5
D: -
CDR3: CASSQGYIERYDQPQHF
DNA: TGTGCCAGCTCACAGGGGTACATTGAGAGGTATGATCAGCCCCAGCATTTT

size: -
V: TRBV5-4
J: TRBJ2-3
D: TRBD1
CDR3: CASSSRDSSTDTQYF
DNA: TGTGCCAGCAGCAGCCGGGACAGTAGCACAGATACGCAGTATTTT

size: -
V: TRBV25-1
J: TRBJ1-2
D: -
CDR3: CASTQGRGYTF
DNA: TGTGCCAGCACCCAGGGGAGAGGCTACACCTTC

size: -
V: TRBV19
J: TRBJ1-2
D: -
CDR3: CASSPSYWGEGAAGYTF
DNA: TGTGCCAGTTCCCCATCGTACTGGGGCGAAGGGGCGGCGGGCTACACCTTC

size: -
V: TRBV5-1
J: TRBJ2-3
D: TRBD2
CDR3: CASSLAAGGLTDTQYF
DNA: TGCGCCAGCAGCTTGGCAGCGGGGGGACTCACAGATACGCAGTATTTT

size: -
V: TRBV11-3
J: TRBJ2-7
D: -
CDR3: CASSFRTHSYEQYF
DNA: TGTGCCAGCAGCTTCAGGACTCACTCCTACGAGCAGTACTTC

size: -
V: TRBV18
J: TRBJ2-5
D: TRBD1
CDR3: CASSRDSKTQYF
DNA: TGTGCCAGCTCCCGGGACAGTAAGACCCAGTACTTC

size: -
V: TRBV27
J: TRBJ1-6
D: -
CDR3: CASRWGYKGSPLHF
DNA: TGTGCCAGCAGGTGGGGTTACAAAGGGTCACCCCTCCACTTT

size: -
V: TRBV5-1
J: TRBJ2-5
D: -
CDR3: CASSSRRTAPETQYF
DNA: TGCGCCAGCAGCTCCCGTCGGACAGCGCCAGAGACCCAGTACTTC

size: -
V: TRBV7-9
J: TRBJ1-2
D: TRBD1
CDR3: CASSLTGGSGYGYTF
DNA: TGTGCCAGCAGCTTAACAGGGGGCTCGGGCTATGGCTACACCTTC

size: -
V: TRBV9
J: TRBJ2-7
D: TRBD1
CDR3: CASSVEGGDEQYF
DNA: TGTGCCAGCAGCGTAGAAGGGGGCGACGAGCAGTACTTC